These 19 T cell receptor beta chains came from one sample sequenced in a study of cytomegalovirus exposure and HLA in healthy donors. In the PCR, 60 Vbeta and 13 Jbeta primers were used. TCRdb keeps only in-frame clones here, not all; method: immunoSEQ multiplex PCR. The top ten hold less than 4.5% of the sample, which has about 200,000 clones, 78% seen once. Specimen: PBMCs. The origin of the receptors is a male donor in good health and CMV-seronegative.

This clone was seen a few times. The chain employs TRBV7-8 and TRBJ2-1, with TRBD2 identical over 8 bases. CDR3 length equals 18 residues. Losses at the gene ends were 1 base for V and 6 bases for J; bases not matched to a gene: 14. Germline-derived CDR1 and CDR2 are SGHVS and FQNEAQ. The CDR3, as DNA: TGTGCCAGCAGCTTAGTTCGGCGGGAGGCTTCTAATGTCAATGAGCAGTTCTTC. Amino acids: CASSLVRREASNVNEQFF. Using reference TRBV7-8 and TRBJ2-1 for the parts outside the CDR3, the full variable domain is GAGVSQSPRYKVAKRGQDVALRCDPISGHVSLFWYQQALGQGPEFLTYFQNEAQLDKSGLPSDRFFAERPEGSVSTLKIQRTQQEDSAVYLCASSLVRREASNVNEQFFGPGTRLTVL.

The gene calls are TRBV25-1 and TRBJ1-1, with 9 bases identical to TRBD1. This CDR3 has 15 residues. The germline V gene has CDR1 MGHDK and CDR2 SYGVNS. The trim removed 3 bases at V and 6 bases at J, leaving 8 bases unmatched. The CDR3 bases are TGTGCCAGCAGTGATTACACAGGGGGCCTCGCTGAAGCTTTCTTT. Its protein is CASSDYTGGLAEAFF.

The rearrangement joins TRBV6-1 to TRBJ2-2, with 12 positions matching TRBD2. The V gene end was trimmed by 10 bases and the J gene end by 0 bases; junction bases not matched to a gene: 3. The germline gives CDR1 MNHNS, CDR2 SASEGT. The CDR3 is 15 residues long. The CDR3 DNA reads as TGTGCCACCAGGACTAGCGGGACGAACACCGGGGAGCTGTTTTTT. This gives the protein CATRTSGTNTGELFF.

This chain uses TRBV11-3 with TRBJ2-4; 11 positions agree with TRBD2. CDR3 size: 16 residues. Germline V gene sequence: CDR1 SGHNT, CDR2 YENEEA. V lost 5 bases and J lost 2; bases outside the gene matches: 5. CDR3 sequence (DNA): TGTGCCAGCAGCGTTAGCGGGAGGGCCCCCAAAAACATTCAGTACTTC. Its protein is CASSVSGRAPKNIQYF.

V is TRBV7-9 and J is TRBJ2-3; D possibly corresponds to TRBD1 (6 bases). The CDR3 extends over 16 amino acids. Trimming shortened V by 1 base and J by 2 bases, and 13 bases separated the two germline ends. Looked up from germline, CDR1 is SEHNR and CDR2 is FQNEAQ (reference sequence). In DNA form, the CDR3 reads TGTGCCAGCAGCTTAGTCGCAGGGGTTGTCACAGATACGCAGTATTTT. Its protein product is CASSLVAGVVTDTQYF.

This clone was detected only a few times. The rearrangement links TRBV5-1 to TRBJ2-5, with 8 bases matching TRBD1. This CDR3 spans 14 amino acids. V lost 4 bases, J lost 5 bases, and 7 bases stayed unmatched. Germline lookup yields CDR1 SGHRS and CDR2 YFSETQ. DNA for the CDR3: TGCGCCAGCAGCAGGACAGGGCTGTGGGAGACCCAGTACTTC. Protein product: CASSRTGLWETQYF.

The chain couples TRBV11-1 to TRBJ2-5, with a weak D call TRBD2 (5 bases). The CDR3 runs 16 residues. Germline CDR1 SGHAT, CDR2 FQDESV (reference sequence). V was clipped by 5 bases and J by 1 base, with 17 bases between them. The CDR3 DNA sequence: TGTGCCAGCAGCCTTCCCCCGGGCGGACTCCAAGAGACCCAGTACTTC. This gives the protein CASSLPPGGLQETQYF.

This chain joins TRBV28 and TRBJ1-5, with TRBD1 matching over 11 bases. Germline V CDR1 and CDR2: MDHEN, SYDVKM. The CDR3 covers 17 residues. After removal of 5 bases from V and 2 bases from J, the junction contained 8 bases not matched to a gene. DNA of the CDR3: TGTGCCAGCAGTGCCTGGACAGGGGGCGGGGGCAATCAGCCCCAGCATTTT. Its translation: CASSAWTGGGGNQPQHF.

This clone appeared a few times. The junction departs from the called germline gene at one end, perhaps through a read error. This sequence joins TRBV18 and TRBJ2-7; 7 nucleotides agree with TRBD1. CDR1 KGHSH and CDR2 LQKENI come from the germline V gene. CDR3 length: 12 amino acids. CDR3 DNA: TGTGCCAGCTCACCAACCGACAGGGCCCGAGACTTC. This sequence encodes CASSPTDRARDF.

The V and J genes are TRBV2 and TRBJ1-4; TRBD1 aligns across 9 bases. V lost 7 bases to trimming and J lost 7 bases; unmatched junction nucleotides: 7. This CDR3 region has 14 residues. CDR1 and CDR2 from the germline V gene are SNHLY and FYNNEI. CDR3 DNA sequence: TGTGCCAGCAAACCGGGACAGGGCGGTGAAAAACTGTTTTTT. The encoded protein is CASKPGQGGEKLFF.

The V call is TRBV6-6, the J call TRBJ1-5; D gene uncertain. Germline CDR1 and CDR2: MNHNY and SVGAGI (reference sequence). CDR3 length equals 16 residues. V was trimmed by 2 bases and J by 2 bases, leaving 13 bases between them. CDR3 protein: CASSYGSGEGNQPQHF. The CDR3 bases are TGTGCCAGCAGTTACGGCAGCGGGGAAGGCAATCAGCCCCAGCATTTT.

This chain joins TRBV5-6 and TRBJ2-7; 7 nucleotides line up with TRBD2. Germline-derived CDR1 and CDR2 are SGHDT and YYEEEE. Trimming removed 2 bases from V and 1 base from J; junction bases left unmatched: 9. This CDR3 contains 16 residues. CDR3 sequence (DNA): TGTGCCAGCAGCTTCGGGGGTAGGGAGGGTTCCTACGAGCAGTACTTC. The encoded protein is CASSFGGREGSYEQYF.

The chain carries TRBV5-8 and TRBJ1-2; TRBD1 agrees at 9 bases. Germline loops: CDR1 SGHTS, CDR2 YDEGEE. The trim removed 1 base at V and 10 bases at J, leaving 8 bases unmatched. This CDR3 contains 14 residues. The CDR3 region is CASSLTGQGIPYTF. The CDR3 region has the DNA TGTGCCAGCAGCTTGACAGGACAGGGGATTCCCTACACCTTC.

The chain uses TRBV27 and TRBJ1-6; weak D call: TRBD1 (5 bases). V was trimmed by 2 bases and J by 10 bases, leaving 18 bases between them. The germline CDR1 and CDR2 sequences are MNHEY and SMNVEV (reference sequence). The CDR3 sequence is 16 residues long. DNA for the CDR3: TGTGCCAGCAGTTTAGATCGAGGGGCCGGGGGGTCACCCCTCCACTTT. It translates to CASSLDRGAGGSPLHF.

The J gene is TRBJ1-5, the V gene TRBV28; 9 bases map to TRBD1. The CDR3 sequence is 14 residues long. Germline assignment: CDR1 MDHEN and CDR2 SYDVKM. V dropped 6 bases and J dropped 5; count of bases not matched to a gene: 5. The CDR3 here is CASSLTGGHQPQHF. DNA for the CDR3: TGTGCCAGCAGCCTGACAGGGGGACATCAGCCCCAGCATTTT.

The rearrangement uses TRBV10-1 and TRBJ2-7; 7 nucleotides line up with TRBD2. This CDR3 comprises 14 residues. In germline, CDR1 is WNHNN, CDR2 SYGVQD (reference sequence). V lost 5 bases and J lost 3; bases outside the gene matches: 7. The CDR3 loop reads CASSSRGIGYEQYF. CDR3 DNA: TGCGCCAGCAGTTCGCGGGGGATTGGCTACGAGCAGTACTTC.

This clone was detected once. This chain links TRBV10-3 with TRBJ2-1; 11 nucleotides line up with TRBD1. CDR1 and CDR2 from the germline V gene are ENHRY and SYGVKD. The CDR3 consists of 17 residues. Losses at the gene ends were 6 bases for V and 8 bases for J; bases not matched to a gene: 15. Here the CDR3 DNA reads TGTGCCATCAGGCGGACAGGGGGCCTACTAAAGATCCATGAGCAGTTCTTC. This encodes CAIRRTGGLLKIHEQFF.

This chain links TRBV5-4 with TRBJ2-7; D unresolved. The CDR3 length is 14 residues. Per the germline V gene, CDR1 is SGHNT and CDR2 is YYREEE (reference sequence). Trimming took off 1 base at V and 0 bases at J, with 8 bases between the two ends. The CDR3 region is CASSLTASSYEQYF. As DNA, the CDR3 is TGTGCCAGCAGCTTGACCGCTAGCTCCTACGAGCAGTACTTC. Full variable domain (outside the CDR3, taken from reference TRBV5-4 and TRBJ2-7): ETGVTQSPTHLIKTRGQQVTLRCSSQSGHNTVSWYQQALGQGPQFIFQYYREEENGRGNFPPRFSGLQFPNYSSELNVNALELDDSALYLCASSLTASSYEQYFGPGTRLTVT.

J is TRBJ2-2 and V is TRBV7-8; a weak D match, TRBD2 (6 bases). This CDR3 region has 16 residues. With 3 bases removed from V and 6 bases from J, the gap between germline ends came to 17 bases. The germline V gene has CDR1 SGHVS and CDR2 FQNEAQ. The CDR3 protein is CASSFLSGRLPGELFF. The CDR3 DNA is TGTGCCAGCAGCTTCCTAAGCGGGCGGCTCCCCGGGGAGCTGTTTTTT. The variable domain in full, completed from reference TRBV7-8 and TRBJ2-2, reads GAGVSQSPRYKVAKRGQDVALRCDPISGHVSLFWYQQALGQGPEFLTYFQNEAQLDKSGLPSDRFFAERPEGSVSTLKIQRTQQEDSAVYLCASSFLSGRLPGELFFGEGSRLTVL.